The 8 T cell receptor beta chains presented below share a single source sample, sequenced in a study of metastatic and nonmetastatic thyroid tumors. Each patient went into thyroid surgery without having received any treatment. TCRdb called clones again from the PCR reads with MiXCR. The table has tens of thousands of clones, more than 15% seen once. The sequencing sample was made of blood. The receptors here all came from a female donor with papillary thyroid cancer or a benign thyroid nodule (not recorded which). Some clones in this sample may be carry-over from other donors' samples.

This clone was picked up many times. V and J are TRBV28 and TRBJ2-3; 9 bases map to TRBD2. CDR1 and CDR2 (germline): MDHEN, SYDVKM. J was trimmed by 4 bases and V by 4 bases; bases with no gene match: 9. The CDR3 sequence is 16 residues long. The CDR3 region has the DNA TGTGCCAGCAGTTCTTCTAGCGGGAACCCCCCAGATACGCAGTATTTT. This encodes CASSSSSGNPPDTQYF.

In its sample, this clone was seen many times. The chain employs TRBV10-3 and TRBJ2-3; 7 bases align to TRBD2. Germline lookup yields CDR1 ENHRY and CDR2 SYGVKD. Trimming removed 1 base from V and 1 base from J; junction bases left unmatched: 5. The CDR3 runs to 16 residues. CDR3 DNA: TGTGCCATCAGTGAGTTTGGCGGGAGCGGCACAGATACGCAGTATTTT. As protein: CAISEFGGSGTDTQYF.

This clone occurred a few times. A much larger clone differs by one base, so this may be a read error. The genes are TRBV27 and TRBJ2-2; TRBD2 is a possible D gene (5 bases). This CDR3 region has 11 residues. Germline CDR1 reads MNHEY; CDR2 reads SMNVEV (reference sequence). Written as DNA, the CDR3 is TGTGTCAGCGGATCGGGATGGGAGCTGTTTTTT. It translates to CVSGSGWELFF.

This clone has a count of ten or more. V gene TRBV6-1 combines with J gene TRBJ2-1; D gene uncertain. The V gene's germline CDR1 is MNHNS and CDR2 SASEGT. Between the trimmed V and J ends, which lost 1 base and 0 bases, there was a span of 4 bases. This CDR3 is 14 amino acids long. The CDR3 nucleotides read TGTGCCAGCAGTGAAGGGGGCTCCTACAATGAGCAGTTCTTC. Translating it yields CASSEGGSYNEQFF.

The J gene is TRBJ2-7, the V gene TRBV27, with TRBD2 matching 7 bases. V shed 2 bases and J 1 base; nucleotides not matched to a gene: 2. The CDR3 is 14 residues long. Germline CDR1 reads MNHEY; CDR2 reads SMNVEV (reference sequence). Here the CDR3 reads CASSLKGGSYEQYF. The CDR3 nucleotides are TGTGCCAGCAGTTTAAAGGGAGGGTCCTACGAGCAGTACTTC.

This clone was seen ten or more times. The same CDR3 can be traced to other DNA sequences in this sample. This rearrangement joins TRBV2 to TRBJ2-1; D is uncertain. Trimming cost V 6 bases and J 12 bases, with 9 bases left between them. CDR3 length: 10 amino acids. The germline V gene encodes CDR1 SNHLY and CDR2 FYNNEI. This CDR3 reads CASSVVGQFF. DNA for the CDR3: TGTGCCAGCAGCGTGGTCGGGCAGTTCTTC.

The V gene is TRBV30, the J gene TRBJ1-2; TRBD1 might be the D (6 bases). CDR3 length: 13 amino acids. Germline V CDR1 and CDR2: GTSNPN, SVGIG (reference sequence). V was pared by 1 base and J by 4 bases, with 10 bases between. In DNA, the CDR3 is TGTGCCTGGAGTGGACAGGATTTCTATGGCTACACCTTC. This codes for CAWSGQDFYGYTF.

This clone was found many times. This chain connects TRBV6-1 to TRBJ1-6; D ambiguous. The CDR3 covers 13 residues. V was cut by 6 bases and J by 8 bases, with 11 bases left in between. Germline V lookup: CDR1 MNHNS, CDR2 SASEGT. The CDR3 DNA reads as TGTGCCAGCAGGCGAGAGGGCCATTCACCCCTCCACTTT. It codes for CASRREGHSPLHF.